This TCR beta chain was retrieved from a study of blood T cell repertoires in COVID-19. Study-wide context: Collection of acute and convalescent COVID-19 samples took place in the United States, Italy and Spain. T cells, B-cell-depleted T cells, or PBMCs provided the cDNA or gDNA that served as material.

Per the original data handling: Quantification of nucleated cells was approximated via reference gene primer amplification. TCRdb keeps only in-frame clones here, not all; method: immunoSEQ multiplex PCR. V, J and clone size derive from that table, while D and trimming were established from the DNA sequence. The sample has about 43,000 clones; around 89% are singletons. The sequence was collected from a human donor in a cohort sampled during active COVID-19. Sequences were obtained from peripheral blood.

CDR3 residues: CASSADRGLSNQPQHF. CDR3 bases: TGTGCCAGCAGTGCGGACAGGGGGCTTAGCAATCAGCCCCAGCATTTT. J is TRBJ1-5 and V is TRBV28, with TRBD1 identical over 11 bases. V lost 5 bases, J lost 0 bases, and 3 bases stayed unmatched. CDR1 is MDHEN and CDR2 is SYDVKM in the germline V gene. The CDR3 totals 16 residues.